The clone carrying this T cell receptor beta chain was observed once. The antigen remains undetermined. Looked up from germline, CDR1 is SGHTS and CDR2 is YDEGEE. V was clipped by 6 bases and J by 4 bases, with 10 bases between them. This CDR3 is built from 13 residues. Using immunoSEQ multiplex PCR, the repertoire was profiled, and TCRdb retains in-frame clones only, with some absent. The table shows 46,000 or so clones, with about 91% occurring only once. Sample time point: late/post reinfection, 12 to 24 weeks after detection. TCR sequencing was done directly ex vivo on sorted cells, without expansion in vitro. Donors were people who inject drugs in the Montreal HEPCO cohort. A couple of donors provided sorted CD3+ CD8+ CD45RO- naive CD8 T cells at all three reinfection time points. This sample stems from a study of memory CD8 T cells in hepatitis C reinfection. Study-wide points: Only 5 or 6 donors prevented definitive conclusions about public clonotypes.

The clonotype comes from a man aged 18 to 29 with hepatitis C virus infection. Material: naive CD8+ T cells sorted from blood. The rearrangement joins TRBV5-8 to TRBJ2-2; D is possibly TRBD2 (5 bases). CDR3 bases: TGTGCCAGCACTAGCATTTCCACCGGGGAGCTGTTTTTT. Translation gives CASTSISTGELFF.